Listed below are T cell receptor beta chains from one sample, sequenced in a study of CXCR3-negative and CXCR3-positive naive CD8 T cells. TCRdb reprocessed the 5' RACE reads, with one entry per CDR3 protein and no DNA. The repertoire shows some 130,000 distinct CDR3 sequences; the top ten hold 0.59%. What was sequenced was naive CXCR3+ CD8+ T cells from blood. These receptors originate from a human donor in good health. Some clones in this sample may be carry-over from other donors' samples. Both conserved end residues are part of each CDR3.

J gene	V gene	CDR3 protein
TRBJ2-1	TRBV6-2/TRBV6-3	CASSYVGGAYNEQFF
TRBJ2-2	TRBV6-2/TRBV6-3	CASSRSLNRNTGELFF
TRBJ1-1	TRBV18	CASSPSHGAVWVNTEAFF
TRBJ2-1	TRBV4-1	CASSQINNEQFF
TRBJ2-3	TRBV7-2	CATTSGGTLTDTQYF
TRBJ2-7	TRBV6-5	CASSYDRRGEQYF
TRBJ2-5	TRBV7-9	CASSLEWEETQYF
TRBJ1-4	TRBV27	CASSFKGGEKLFF
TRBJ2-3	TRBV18	CASSPNADTQYF
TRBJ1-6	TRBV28	CASSILGGDSPLHF
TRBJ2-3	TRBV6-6	CASSYAPGSDTQYF
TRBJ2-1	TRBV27	CASTEGEGNEQFF
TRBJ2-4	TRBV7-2	CARNGGFSAKNIQYF
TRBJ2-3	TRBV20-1	CSARGPGQGAATDTQYF
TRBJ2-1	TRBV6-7	CASRLGSNEQFF
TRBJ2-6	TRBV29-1	CSVMSSGANVLTF
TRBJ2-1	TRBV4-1	CASSQSQVEYNEQFF
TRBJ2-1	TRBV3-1	CASSQARTGRSYNEQFF
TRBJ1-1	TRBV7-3	CASSLSLGTEAFF
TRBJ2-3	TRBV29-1	CSARGPSTDTQYF
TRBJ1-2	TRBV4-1	CASSHGNYGYTF
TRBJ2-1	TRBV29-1	CTRLGELNEQFF
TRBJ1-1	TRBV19	CASNYGQGGEAFF
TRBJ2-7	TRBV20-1	CSAADAARGSPYEQYF
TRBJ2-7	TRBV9	CASSVGGAHEQYF
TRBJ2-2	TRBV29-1	CSATGTGGAGELFF
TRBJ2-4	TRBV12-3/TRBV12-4	CASSLERIAKNIQYF
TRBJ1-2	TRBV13	CASSLKSRQALYGYTF
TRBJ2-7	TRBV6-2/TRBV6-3	CASSYGLAYSYEQYF
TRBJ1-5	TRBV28	CASSLSGIPNQPQHF
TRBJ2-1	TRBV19	CASSIMGFEQFF
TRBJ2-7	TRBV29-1	CSVAGTGASYEQYF
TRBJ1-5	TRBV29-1	CSAVPAGYNQPQHF
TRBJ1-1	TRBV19	CASSIARGTEAFF
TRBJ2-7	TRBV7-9	CASSLVGRTYEQYF
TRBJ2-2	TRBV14	CASSLMTGELFF
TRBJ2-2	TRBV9	CASARPNTGELFF
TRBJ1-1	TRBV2	CASSSTGNTEAFF
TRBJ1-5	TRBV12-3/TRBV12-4	CASSLVTGNQPQHF
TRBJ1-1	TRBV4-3	CASSQDIAQTLNMNTEAFF
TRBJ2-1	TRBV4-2	CASSQLGGAPCYNEQFF
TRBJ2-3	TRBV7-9	CASSSSGLAGGSDTQYF
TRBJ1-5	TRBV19	CASSGDLVRQGALNQVQPQHF
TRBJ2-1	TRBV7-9	CASSPTAANEQFF
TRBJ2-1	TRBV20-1	CSAPRPLAGAFDEQFF
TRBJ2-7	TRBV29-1	CSVETDRAYEQYF
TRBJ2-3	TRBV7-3	CASSSGLASTDTQYF
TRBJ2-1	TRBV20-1	CSASEDKSSYNEQFF
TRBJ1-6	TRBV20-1	CSARGSVREMSPLHF
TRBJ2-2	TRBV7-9	CASSSTGTANTGELFF
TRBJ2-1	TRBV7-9	CASSRSLAGEQFF
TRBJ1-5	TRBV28	CASSPLLGNQPQHF
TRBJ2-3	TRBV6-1	CASSFEAAPPDTQYF